This T cell receptor beta chain was captured in a study of T-cell reconstitution after alpha-beta-depleted transplantation in children. Unique molecular identifiers were used in preparing the TCRbeta library. Each CDR3 protein is one row after TCRdb ran MiXCR on the PCR reads. This sample carries 500,000 to 600,000 distinct CDR3 sequences, 25% to 30% of them seen once, and the ten largest clones take about a third. Turning to this clonotype: Its antigen is not known.

Study-wide results and limits: Approximately two months post-transplant, alpha-beta T cells reportedly originated from several hundred expanded graft clones.

CDR1 SGHTA and CDR2 FQGNSA come from the germline V gene. There are 17 residues in the CDR3. With V trimmed by 5 bases and J by 2 bases, 13 bases remained unmatched. V is TRBV7-2 and J is TRBJ2-7, with 9 bases aligning to TRBD2. This TCR was recovered from a boy younger than two with Wiskott-Aldrich syndrome, due to receive a stem cell transplant. The sequencing used PBMCs, collected before TCRalphabeta/CD19-depleted stem cell transplant. CDR3 in amino acids: CASSKVTSGHNPYEQYF. DNA for the CDR3: TGTGCCAGCAGCAAAGTGACTAGCGGACATAATCCCTACGAGCAGTACTTC.